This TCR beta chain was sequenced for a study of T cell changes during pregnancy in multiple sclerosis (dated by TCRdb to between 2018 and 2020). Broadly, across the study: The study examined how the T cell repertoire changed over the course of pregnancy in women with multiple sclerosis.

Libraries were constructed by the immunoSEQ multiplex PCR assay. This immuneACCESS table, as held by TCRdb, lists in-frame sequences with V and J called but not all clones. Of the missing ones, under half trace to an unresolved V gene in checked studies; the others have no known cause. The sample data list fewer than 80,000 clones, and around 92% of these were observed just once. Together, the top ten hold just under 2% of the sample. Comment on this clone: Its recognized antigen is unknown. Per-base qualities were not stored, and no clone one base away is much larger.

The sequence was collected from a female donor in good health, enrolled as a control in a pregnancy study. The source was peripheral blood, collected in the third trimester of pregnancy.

The DNA sequence reads TGCGCCAGCAGCCAAGAAGGTGGGGCTAGCGGGAACCCCAATGAGCAGTTCTTC. Its amino acids are CASSQEGGASGNPNEQFF. The sequence is built from TRBV4-1 and TRBJ2-1; 9 bases in between match TRBD2. The cysteine opens and the phenylalanine closes a CDR3 of 18 amino acids. Only the CDR3 DNA stays, 54 bases, in frame from base 1. Clipping removes 0 bases from V and 6 bases from J, with 12 as the unmatched junction base count. Looking up the germline V gene yields CDR1 MGHRA and CDR2 YSYEKL.